This T cell receptor (beta chain) was found in a study of CXCR3-negative and CXCR3-positive naive CD8 T cells. UMI-labeled TRB cDNA libraries were prepared by 5' RACE. TCRdb re-called the 5' RACE reads and gives one entry per CDR3 protein, without DNA. In total, the table holds about 90,000 distinct CDR3 sequences. On this clonotype: The antigen remains undetermined.

CDR1 and CDR2 (germline): SQVTM, ANQGSEA. The CDR3 has 13 amino acids. Study-level results: Once cells were cryopreserved, CXCR3 expression went down partly, and most assays used fresh PBMCs. CXCR3-negative naive cells had less hydrophobic TRB CDR3s than did CXCR3-positive naive cells. Naive subsets displayed similar surface CD5, and TCR strength was inferred from TRB CDR3 properties. Naive CXCR3-positive and CXCR3-negative cells shared TRBV-TRBJ usage; memory cells diverged.

The TCR sequence derives from a human donor in good health. Some clones in this sample may be carry-over from other donors' samples. V and J are TRBV29-1 and TRBJ2-2; TCRdb picks TRBD1, but there is no DNA to check that call. Sequenced sample: naive CXCR3- CD8+ T cells from blood. Documented subset: CD45RO-CCR7+CD27+CD95- naive CD8+ T cells lacking CXCR3 (TNR3-). The CDR3 here is CSGTGAPSGELFF.